This T cell receptor beta chain emerged from a study of T cells in Graves' hyperthyroidism and ophthalmopathy. Findings and caveats of the study: Ophthalmopathy was told apart from stable hyperthyroidism by a 13 V-J model.

Calling Graves' hyperthyroidism stable meant ophthalmopathy did not progress within 18 months. Hyperthyroidism had been newly diagnosed in patients aged 18 to 65, and its duration was under 2 months. Concerning this clonotype: Its target is not known.

Researchers took RNA transcripts and amplified the TCR beta CDR3 regions from them. The HTBI primer set served for first-round RT-PCR of the TCR CDR3. TCRdb ran MiXCR on the multiplex PCR reads and lists one entry per CDR3 protein. Counted here are hundreds of thousands of distinct CDR3 sequences, around 25% occurring once; the ten biggest clones make up around four fifths. The trim removed 0 bases at V and 13 bases at J, leaving 7 bases unmatched. CDR3 length equals 14 residues. Germline CDR1 reads MNHEY; CDR2 reads SVGAGI. The sample consisted of blood. The V call is TRBV6-5, the J call TRBJ2-5, with 11 nucleotides matching TRBD2. This TCR came from a man between 45 and 60 years old with Graves' hyperthyroidism. DNA for the CDR3: TGTGCCAGCAGTTACTCTACTAGCGGGGGCATCTCGTACTTC. It translates to CASSYSTSGGISYF.